The clone carrying this T cell receptor (beta chain) was picked up many times. What it recognizes is unknown. From RNA transcripts, TCR beta CDR3 regions were amplified. The HTBI primer set drove a first-round RT-PCR of the TCR CDR3. TCRdb itself ran the multiplex PCR reads through MiXCR, one entry per CDR3 protein. The table records fewer than 900,000 distinct CDR3 sequences, about 15% of them present only once. The record originates from a study of T cells in Graves' hyperthyroidism and ophthalmopathy. Study conclusions and caveats: Ophthalmopathy was identified by the model a median approximately six months ahead of onset.

Diagnosis rested on symptoms, serum thyroxine and TRAb, thyroid ultrasound, and orbital computed tomography. The CDR3 contains 14 residues. Per germline, CDR1 KGHSH and CDR2 LQKENI. The V end was cut by 2 bases, the J end by 6 bases, with 14 bases between. Sample: blood. The chain carries TRBV18 and TRBJ2-7; weak D call: TRBD2 (6 bases). The receptor was isolated from a man in his late teens or twenties with Graves' hyperthyroidism. DNA of the CDR3: TGTGCCAGCTCACCAGGGCCAACTAGCTCCGAGCAGTACTTC. It specifies CASSPGPTSSEQYF.